This is a list of T cell receptor beta chains from one sample in a study of cytomegalovirus exposure and HLA in healthy donors. Assay used: immunoSEQ multiplex PCR; TCRdb lists only in-frame clones, some missing. This table holds about 120,000 clones, 80% found once. Sequencing was carried out using PBMCs. The receptor source for this set is a man aged 30 to 45 in good health and CMV-seronegative. Each CDR3 is given with its conserved first and last residue. The D gene is left open where the match is weak.

v_gene	d_gene	len	j_gene	CDR3aa	CDR3nt
TRBV4-1	NA	17	TRBJ2-7	CASSQDRASDVAYEQYF	TGCGCCAGCAGCCAAGACAGGGCATCCGATGTGGCCTACGAGCAGTACTTC
TRBV5-4	TRBD1	15	TRBJ2-5	CASSLEGQGAETQYF	TGTGCCAGCAGCTTGGAGGGACAGGGGGCGGAGACCCAGTACTTC
TRBV5-8	NA	17	TRBJ2-3	CASSLRGDRRPTDTQYF	TGTGCCAGCAGCTTGCGGGGGGACAGGAGACCCACAGATACGCAGTATTTT
TRBV27	TRBD1	18	TRBJ2-1	CASSLSELPGQGGNEQFF	TGTGCCAGCAGTTTATCTGAGCTTCCGGGACAGGGGGGCAATGAGCAGTTCTTC
TRBV9	NA	16	TRBJ1-1	CASSVEGRKRATEAFF	TGTGCCAGCAGCGTAGAGGGGAGGAAGCGGGCCACTGAAGCTTTCTTT
TRBV28	NA	16	TRBJ1-2	CASSSPGLGGIYGYTF	TGTGCCAGCAGTTCCCCCGGACTCGGGGGAATCTATGGCTACACCTTC
TRBV29-1	TRBD2	14	TRBJ2-5	CSVVLAEKQETQYF	TGCAGCGTTGTACTAGCGGAAAAACAAGAGACCCAGTACTTC
TRBV6-6	NA	16	TRBJ2-3	CASSYSERGGKDTQYF	TGTGCCAGCAGTTACTCCGAAAGGGGGGGTAAAGATACGCAGTATTTT
TRBV30	NA	14	TRBJ1-4	CAWRGTGQGEKLFF	TGTGCCTGGAGGGGAACAGGGCAGGGGGAAAAACTGTTTTTT
TRBV5-1	TRBD2	14	TRBJ2-4	CASSQIREEGIQYF	TGCGCCAGCAGTCAGATTCGGGAGGAGGGCATTCAGTACTTC
TRBV6-1	NA	13	TRBJ1-5	CASSLTRGEPQHF	TGTGCCAGCAGCTTAACCCGGGGGGAGCCCCAGCATTTT
TRBV5-1	TRBD1	16	TRBJ2-1	CASSLAPGQGFNEQFF	TGCGCCAGCAGCTTGGCCCCGGGACAGGGTTTCAATGAGCAGTTCTTC